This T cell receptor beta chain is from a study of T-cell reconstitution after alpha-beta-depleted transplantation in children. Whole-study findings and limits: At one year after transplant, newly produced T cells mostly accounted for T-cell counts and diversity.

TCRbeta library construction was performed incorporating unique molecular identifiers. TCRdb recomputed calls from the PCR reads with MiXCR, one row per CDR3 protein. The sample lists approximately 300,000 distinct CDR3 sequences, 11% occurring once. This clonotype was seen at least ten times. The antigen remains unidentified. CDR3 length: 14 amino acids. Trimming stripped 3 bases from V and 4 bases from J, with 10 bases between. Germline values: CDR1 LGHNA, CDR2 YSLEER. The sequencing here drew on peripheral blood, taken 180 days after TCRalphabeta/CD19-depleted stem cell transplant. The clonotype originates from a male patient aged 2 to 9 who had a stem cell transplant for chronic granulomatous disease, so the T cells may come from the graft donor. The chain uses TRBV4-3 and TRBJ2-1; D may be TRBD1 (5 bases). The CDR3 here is CASSQATGYNEQFF. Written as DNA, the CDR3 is TGCGCCAGCAGCCAGGCCACAGGTTACAATGAGCAGTTCTTC.